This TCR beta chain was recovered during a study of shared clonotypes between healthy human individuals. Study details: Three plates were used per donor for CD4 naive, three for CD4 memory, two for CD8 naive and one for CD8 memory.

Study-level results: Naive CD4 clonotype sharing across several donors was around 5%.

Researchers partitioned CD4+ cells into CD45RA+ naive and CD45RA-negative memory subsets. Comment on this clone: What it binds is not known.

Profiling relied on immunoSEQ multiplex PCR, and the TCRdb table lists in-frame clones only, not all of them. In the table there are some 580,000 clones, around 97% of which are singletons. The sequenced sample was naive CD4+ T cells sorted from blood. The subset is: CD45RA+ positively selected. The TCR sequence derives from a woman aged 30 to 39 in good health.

CDR3 sequence (DNA): TGTGCCAGCAGCATGACGGTGAACACTGAAGCTTTCTTT. Its translation: CASSMTVNTEAFF. V gene TRBV7-3 combines with J gene TRBJ1-1, with no clear D. Trimming left V 5 bases short and J 0 bases short, with 7 bases between. Germline loops: CDR1 SGHTA, CDR2 FQGTGA. This CDR3 contains 13 residues. Filled out from reference TRBV7-3 and TRBJ1-1, the complete variable domain reads GAGVSQTPSNKVTEKGKYVELRCDPISGHTALYWYRQSLGQGPEFLIYFQGTGAADDSGLPNDRFFAVRPEGSVSTLKIQRTERGDSAVYLCASSMTVNTEAFFGQGTRLTVV.